Detailed here is one TCR beta chain. This record belongs to a study of cytomegalovirus exposure and HLA in healthy donors. Trimming cost V 1 base and J 1 base, with 14 bases left between them. This CDR3 has 17 amino acids. Germline V gives CDR1 MGHRA, CDR2 YSYEKL. Clones were read by immunoSEQ multiplex PCR, and TCRdb kept only the in-frame ones, dropping some. The data show 130,000 to 150,000 clones, roughly 89% seen once. Donors came from a validation cohort of over a hundred subjects, distinct from the first 666-subject cohort. The rearrangement uses TRBV4-1 and TRBJ1-5; D is unclear. The sample comprised PBMCs. This receptor was identified in a man aged 18 to 29 in good health and CMV-seropositive. CDR3 protein: CASSQVWAGMSNQPQHF. CDR3 bases: TGCGCCAGCAGCCAAGTTTGGGCGGGTATGAGCAATCAGCCCCAGCATTTT.